Listed here is a single T cell receptor beta chain. The sample originates from a study of blood T cell repertoires in COVID-19. Turning to the study itself: Italy, Spain and the United States were the sources of the convalescent and acute COVID-19 samples.

Per the study methods: Estimated nucleated cell counts came from reference gene primer amplification. Method: immunoSEQ multiplex PCR; TCRdb's copy keeps in-frame clones and lacks some. That table gives V, J and clone size, and the DNA gave D and trimming. The repertoire holds about 81,000 clones, with about 89% as singletons. This receptor was obtained from a man between 65 and 79 years old with active or convalescent COVID-19. Sequenced input: peripheral blood.

CDR3 nucleotides: TGTGCCAGCAGCTGGAGAGGGGGGGCCGAAAAGAATGAGCAGTTCTTC. This codes for CASSWRGGAEKNEQFF. This chain links TRBV7-2 with TRBJ2-1, with D possibly matching TRBD2 (7 bases). The CDR3 consists of 16 residues. V lost 4 bases to trimming and J lost 7 bases, with 20 bases between them. Germline V lookup: CDR1 SGHTA, CDR2 FQGNSA.